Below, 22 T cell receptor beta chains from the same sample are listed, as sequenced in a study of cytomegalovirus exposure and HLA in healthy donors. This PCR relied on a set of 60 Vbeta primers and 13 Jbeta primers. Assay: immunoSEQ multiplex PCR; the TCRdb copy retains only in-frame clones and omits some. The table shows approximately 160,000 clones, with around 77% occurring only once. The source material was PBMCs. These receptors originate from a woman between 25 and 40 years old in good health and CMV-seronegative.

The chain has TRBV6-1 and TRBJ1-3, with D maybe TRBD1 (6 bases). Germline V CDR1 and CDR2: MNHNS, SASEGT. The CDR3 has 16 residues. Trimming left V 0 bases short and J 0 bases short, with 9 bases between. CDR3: CASSEAGTNSGNTIYF. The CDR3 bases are TGTGCCAGCAGTGAAGCCGGGACAAACTCTGGAAACACCATATATTTT.

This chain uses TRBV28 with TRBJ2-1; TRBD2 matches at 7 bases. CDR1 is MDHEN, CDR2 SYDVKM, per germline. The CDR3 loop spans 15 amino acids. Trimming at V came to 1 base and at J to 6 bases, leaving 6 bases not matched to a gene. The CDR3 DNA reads TGTGCCAGCAGTTTATTTCAGCGGGATGGCAATGAGCAGTTCTTC. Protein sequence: CASSLFQRDGNEQFF.

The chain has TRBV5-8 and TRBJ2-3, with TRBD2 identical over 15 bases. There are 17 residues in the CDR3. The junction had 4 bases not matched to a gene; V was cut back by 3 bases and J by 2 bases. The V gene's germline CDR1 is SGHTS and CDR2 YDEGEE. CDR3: CASSWGTSGRPTDTQYF. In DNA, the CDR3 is TGTGCCAGCAGCTGGGGGACTAGCGGGAGGCCCACAGATACGCAGTATTTT.

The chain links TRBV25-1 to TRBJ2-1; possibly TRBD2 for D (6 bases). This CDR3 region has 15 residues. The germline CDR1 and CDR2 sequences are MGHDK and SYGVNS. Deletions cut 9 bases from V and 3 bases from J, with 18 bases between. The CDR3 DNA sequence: TGTGCCAGTCGATCGGGGGAATTTTTCTACAATGAGCAGTTCTTC. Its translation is CASRSGEFFYNEQFF.

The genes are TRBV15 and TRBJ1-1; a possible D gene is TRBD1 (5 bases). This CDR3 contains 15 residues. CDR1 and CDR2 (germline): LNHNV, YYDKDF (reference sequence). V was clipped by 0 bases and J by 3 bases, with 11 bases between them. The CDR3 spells CATSRDWGDYTEAFF. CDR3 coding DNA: TGTGCCACCAGCAGAGATTGGGGGGACTACACTGAAGCTTTCTTT.

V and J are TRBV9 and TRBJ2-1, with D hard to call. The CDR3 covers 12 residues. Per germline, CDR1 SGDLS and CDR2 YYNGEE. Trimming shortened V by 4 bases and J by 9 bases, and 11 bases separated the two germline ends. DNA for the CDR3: TGTGCCAGCAGCCACTCTGGCGGTGAGCAGTTCTTC. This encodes CASSHSGGEQFF.

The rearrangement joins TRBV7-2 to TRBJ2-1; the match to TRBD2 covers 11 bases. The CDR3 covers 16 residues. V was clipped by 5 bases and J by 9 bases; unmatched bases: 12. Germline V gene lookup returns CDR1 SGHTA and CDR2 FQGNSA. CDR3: CASSRHSGGAVGEQFF. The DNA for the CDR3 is TGTGCCAGCAGCCGGCATAGCGGGGGGGCGGTAGGTGAGCAGTTCTTC.

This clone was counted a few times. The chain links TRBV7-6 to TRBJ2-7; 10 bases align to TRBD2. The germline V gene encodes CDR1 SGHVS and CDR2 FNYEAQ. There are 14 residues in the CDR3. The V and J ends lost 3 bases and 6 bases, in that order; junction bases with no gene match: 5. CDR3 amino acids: CASSFGTSETEQYF. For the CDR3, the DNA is TGTGCCAGCAGCTTCGGGACTAGCGAAACCGAGCAGTACTTC.

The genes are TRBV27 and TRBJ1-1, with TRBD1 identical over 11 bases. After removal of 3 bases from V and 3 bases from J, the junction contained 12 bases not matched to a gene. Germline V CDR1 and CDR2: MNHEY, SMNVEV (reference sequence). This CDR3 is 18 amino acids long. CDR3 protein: CASSFPGQGARGDTEAFF. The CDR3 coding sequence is TGTGCCAGCAGTTTCCCCGGACAGGGGGCACGGGGTGACACTGAAGCTTTCTTT.

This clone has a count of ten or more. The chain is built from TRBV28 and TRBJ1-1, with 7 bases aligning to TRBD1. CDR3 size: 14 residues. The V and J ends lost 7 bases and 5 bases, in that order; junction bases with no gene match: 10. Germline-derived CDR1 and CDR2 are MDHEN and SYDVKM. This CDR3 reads CASKEYDRVTEAFF. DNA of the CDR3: TGTGCCAGCAAAGAGTACGACAGGGTGACTGAAGCTTTCTTT.

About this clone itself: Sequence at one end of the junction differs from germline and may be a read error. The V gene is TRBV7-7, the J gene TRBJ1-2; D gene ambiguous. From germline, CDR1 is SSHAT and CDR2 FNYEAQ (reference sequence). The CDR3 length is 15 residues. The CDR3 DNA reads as TGTGCTAGCAGCCCCCTCGGGAGTACTTCTGCGGGCTACACCTTC. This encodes CASSPLGSTSAGYTF.

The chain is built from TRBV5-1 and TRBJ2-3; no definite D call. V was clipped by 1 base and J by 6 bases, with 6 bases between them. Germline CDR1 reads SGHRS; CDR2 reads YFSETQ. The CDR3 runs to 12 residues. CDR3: CASSLNEDTQYF. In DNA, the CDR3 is TGCGCCAGCAGCTTGAACGAGGATACGCAGTATTTT.

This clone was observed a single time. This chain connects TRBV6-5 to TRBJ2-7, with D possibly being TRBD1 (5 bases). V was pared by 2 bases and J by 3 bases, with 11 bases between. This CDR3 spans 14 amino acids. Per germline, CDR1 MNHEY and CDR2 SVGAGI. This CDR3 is CASSYVGRDYEQYF. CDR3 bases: TGTGCCAGCAGTTACGTCGGCAGGGACTACGAGCAGTACTTC.

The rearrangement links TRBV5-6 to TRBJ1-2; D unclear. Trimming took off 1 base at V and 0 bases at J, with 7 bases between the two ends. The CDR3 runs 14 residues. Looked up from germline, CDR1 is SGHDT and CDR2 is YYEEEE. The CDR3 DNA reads TGTGCCAGCAGCTTGAAACCAGCTAACTATGGCTACACCTTC. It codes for CASSLKPANYGYTF.

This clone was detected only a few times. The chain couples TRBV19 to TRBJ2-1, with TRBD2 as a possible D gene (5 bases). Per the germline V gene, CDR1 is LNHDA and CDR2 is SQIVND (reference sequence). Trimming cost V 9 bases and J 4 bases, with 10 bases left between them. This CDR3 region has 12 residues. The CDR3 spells CASTRRYNEQFF. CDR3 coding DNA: TGTGCCAGCACCAGGAGGTACAATGAGCAGTTCTTC.

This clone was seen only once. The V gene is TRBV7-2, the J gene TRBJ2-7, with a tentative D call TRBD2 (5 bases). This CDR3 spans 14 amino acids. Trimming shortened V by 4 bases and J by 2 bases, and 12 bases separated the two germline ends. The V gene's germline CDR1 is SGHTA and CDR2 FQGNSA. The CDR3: CASSSGPRAYEQYF. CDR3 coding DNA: TGTGCCAGCAGCTCGGGCCCGAGGGCCTACGAGCAGTACTTC.

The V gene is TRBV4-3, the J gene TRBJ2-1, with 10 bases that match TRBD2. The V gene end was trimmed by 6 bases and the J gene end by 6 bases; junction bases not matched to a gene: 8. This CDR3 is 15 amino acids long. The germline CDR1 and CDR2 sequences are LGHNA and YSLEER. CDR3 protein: CASSASGRAVNEQFF. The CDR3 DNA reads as TGCGCCAGCAGTGCGAGCGGGAGGGCCGTCAATGAGCAGTTCTTC.

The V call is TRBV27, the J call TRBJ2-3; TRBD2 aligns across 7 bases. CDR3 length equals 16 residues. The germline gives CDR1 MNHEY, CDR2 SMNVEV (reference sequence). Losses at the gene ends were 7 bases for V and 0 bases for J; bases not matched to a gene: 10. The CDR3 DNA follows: TGTGCCAGCATCCGATGGGCTAGCGGTAGCACAGATACGCAGTATTTT. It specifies CASIRWASGSTDTQYF.

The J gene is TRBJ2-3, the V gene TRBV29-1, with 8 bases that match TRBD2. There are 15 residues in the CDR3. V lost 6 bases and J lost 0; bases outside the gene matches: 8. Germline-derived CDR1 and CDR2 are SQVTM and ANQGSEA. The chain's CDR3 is CSVPSGSLSTDTQYF. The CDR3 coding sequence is TGCAGCGTCCCGAGCGGGAGTCTAAGCACAGATACGCAGTATTTT.

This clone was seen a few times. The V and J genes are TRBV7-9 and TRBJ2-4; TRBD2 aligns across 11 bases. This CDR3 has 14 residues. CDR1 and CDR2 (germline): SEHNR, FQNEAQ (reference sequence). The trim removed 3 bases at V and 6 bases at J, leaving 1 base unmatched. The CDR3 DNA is TGTGCCAGCAGCTTCGGGACTAGCGGAAACATTCAGTACTTC. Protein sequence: CASSFGTSGNIQYF.

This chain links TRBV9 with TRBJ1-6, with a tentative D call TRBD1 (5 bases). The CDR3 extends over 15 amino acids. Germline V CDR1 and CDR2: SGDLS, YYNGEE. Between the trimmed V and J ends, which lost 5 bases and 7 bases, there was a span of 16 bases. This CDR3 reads CASSPRGGTNSPLHF. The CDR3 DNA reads TGTGCCAGCAGTCCACGGGGGGGGACGAATTCACCCCTCCACTTT.

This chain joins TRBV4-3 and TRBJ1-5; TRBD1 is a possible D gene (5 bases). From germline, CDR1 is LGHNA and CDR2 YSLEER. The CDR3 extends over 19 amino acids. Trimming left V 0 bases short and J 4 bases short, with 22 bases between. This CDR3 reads CASSQDNRNEVQGNQPQHF. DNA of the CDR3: TGCGCCAGCAGCCAAGATAATAGGAATGAAGTCCAGGGAAATCAGCCCCAGCATTTT.